What follows are 23 T cell receptor beta chains derived from one specimen sequenced in a study of blood T cell repertoires in COVID-19. Repertoires were generated with immunoSEQ multiplex PCR, while TCRdb's copy carries only in-frame clones and drops some. Altogether around 200,000 clones are present, around 80% being singletons, with the ten largest covering around 6.3%. The material sequenced was peripheral blood. These receptors all stem from a middle-aged woman with COVID-19, enrolled during active disease.

This chain links TRBV10-3 with TRBJ2-1; tentative D call: TRBD2 (6 bases). CDR3 length: 17 amino acids. CDR1 and CDR2 (germline): ENHRY, SYGVKD. V shed 3 bases and J shed 3 bases, with 18 bases lying between them. CDR3 amino acids: CAISEAPDGSLYNEQFF. The CDR3 nucleotides read TGTGCCATCAGTGAAGCCCCGGACGGGAGTCTCTACAATGAGCAGTTCTTC.

The CDR3 DNA reads as TGCGCCAGCAGCTTGGCTGCCCCCCCGGGGACAGATACGCAGTATTTT. It codes for CASSLAAPPGTDTQYF. This chain joins TRBV5-1 and TRBJ2-3, with D possibly being TRBD2 (5 bases). V lost 0 bases and J 3 bases, leaving 14 bases between the germline ends. The CDR3 spans 16 residues. CDR1 is SGHRS, CDR2 YFSETQ, per germline.

The chain couples TRBV20-1 to TRBJ2-1; 9 bases agree with TRBD2. With 3 bases clipped from V and 9 bases from J, the junction kept 12 bases outside the gene matches. The CDR3 sequence is 15 residues long. Germline V gene sequence: CDR1 DFQATT, CDR2 SNEGSKA (reference sequence). The chain's CDR3 is CSASPRGGMGGEQFF. In DNA form, the CDR3 reads TGCAGTGCTAGTCCGCGGGGGGGCATGGGCGGTGAGCAGTTCTTC.

The genes are TRBV4-1 and TRBJ2-7; D gene uncertain. V was pared by 4 bases and J by 8 bases, with 21 bases between. The CDR3 is 15 amino acids. Germline V gene lookup returns CDR1 MGHRA and CDR2 YSYEKL. The CDR3 bases are TGCGCCAGCAGCCTCTCGCCGGTACCCTACGAGAAGCAGTACTTC. Translation gives CASSLSPVPYEKQYF.

The chain joins TRBV5-4 to TRBJ2-7, with 7 bases aligning to TRBD2. Germline-derived CDR1 and CDR2 are SGHNT and YYREEE (reference sequence). With V trimmed by 6 bases and J by 0 bases, 9 bases remained unmatched. The CDR3 totals 15 residues. The CDR3 coding sequence is TGTGCCAGCACCCAAAGCGGGGTGAGCTCCTACGAGCAGTACTTC. It encodes CASTQSGVSSYEQYF.

The gene calls are TRBV6-4 and TRBJ1-5; a weak D match, TRBD1 (5 bases). The V end was cut by 5 bases, the J end by 6 bases, with 17 bases between. This CDR3 contains 15 residues. Germline loops: CDR1 MRHNA, CDR2 SNTAGT. CDR3 nucleotides: TGTGCCAGCAGTCCCGCTGGGGCGCCCGGTCAGCCCCAGCATTTT. Protein product: CASSPAGAPGQPQHF.

The rearrangement links TRBV7-9 to TRBJ1-2, with 8 bases matching TRBD1. V lost 5 bases, J lost 3 bases, and 8 bases stayed unmatched. The CDR3 spans 15 residues. CDR1 and CDR2 (germline): SEHNR, FQNEAQ (reference sequence). For the CDR3, the DNA is TGTGCCAGCAGCCCCGGTCAGGGGGCTGACTATGGCTACACCTTC. It yields the protein CASSPGQGADYGYTF.

The CDR3 sequence: CASSRMGDFRNEQFF. As DNA, the CDR3 is TGTGCCAGCTCACGTATGGGAGATTTTAGGAATGAGCAGTTCTTC. The J gene is TRBJ2-1, the V gene TRBV18; maybe TRBD2 (5 bases). Per germline, CDR1 KGHSH and CDR2 LQKENI. Trimming stripped 4 bases from V and 7 bases from J, with 17 bases between. The CDR3 runs to 15 residues.

The gene calls are TRBV14 and TRBJ2-7; D ambiguous. The CDR3 loop spans 13 amino acids. Trimming took off 5 bases at V and 2 bases at J, with 10 bases between the two ends. Germline-derived CDR1 and CDR2 are SGHDN and FVKESK. This CDR3 is CASSTSRTYEQYF. The CDR3 region has the DNA TGTGCCAGCAGCACCTCTAGGACCTACGAGCAGTACTTC.

The chain joins TRBV19 to TRBJ2-1; D may be TRBD1 (5 bases). Looked up from germline, CDR1 is LNHDA and CDR2 is SQIVND (reference sequence). The CDR3 totals 12 residues. Trimming cost V 5 bases and J 9 bases, with 11 bases left between them. Written as DNA, the CDR3 is TGTGCCAGTAGTCCTCAGGGTGGTGAGCAGTTCTTC. This codes for CASSPQGGEQFF.

The chain joins TRBV28 to TRBJ1-5, with TRBD1 identical over 9 bases. After removal of 6 bases from V and 9 bases from J, the junction contained 0 bases not matched to a gene. Per the germline V gene, CDR1 is MDHEN and CDR2 is SYDVKM. The length of the CDR3 is 11 residues. The CDR3 DNA reads as TGTGCCAGCAGGGACAGGGGGCCCCAGCATTTT. It is translated as CASRDRGPQHF. The whole variable domain, filled in from reference TRBV28 and TRBJ1-5, reads DVKVTQSSRYLVKRTGEKVFLECVQDMDHENMFWYRQDPGLGLRLIYFSYDVKMKEKGDIPEGYSVSREKKERFSLILESASTNQTSMYLCASRDRGPQHFGDGTRLSIL.

The rearrangement joins TRBV21-1 to TRBJ2-1; the listed D gene, TRBD2, was not tested against the DNA. TRBV21-1 is reported as a pseudogene. The length of the CDR3 is 19 residues. CDR3 sequence reads: CASSREGYTTGLAYNEQFF. The CDR3 DNA reads TGTGCCAGCAGCAGGGAAGGGTATACTACGGGACTCGCTTACAATGAGCAGTTCTTC.

This sequence joins TRBV29-1 and TRBJ2-3; weak D call: TRBD2 (7 bases). The ends were cut back, 3 bases at V and 3 bases at J, with 16 bases in the middle. Germline V gives CDR1 SQVTM, CDR2 ANQGSEA. The CDR3 loop spans 15 amino acids. Here the CDR3 DNA reads TGCAGCGTTGACCTAGGGGGGGGCGCGACAGATACGCAGTATTTT. This translates into CSVDLGGGATDTQYF.

The rearrangement joins TRBV18 to TRBJ1-5; D is perhaps TRBD1 (5 bases). CDR1 is KGHSH and CDR2 is LQKENI in the germline V gene. The CDR3 sequence is 15 residues long. The V end was cut by 2 bases, the J end by 5 bases, with 13 bases between. This CDR3 reads CASSPARGVDQPQHF. The CDR3 DNA follows: TGTGCCAGCTCACCAGCCCGGGGGGTGGATCAGCCCCAGCATTTT. Complete variable domain (other parts from reference TRBV18 and TRBJ1-5): NAGVMQNPRHLVRRRGQEARLRCSPMKGHSHVYWYRQLPEEGLKFMVYLQKENIIDESGMPKERFSAEFPKEGPSILRIQQVVRGDSAAYFCASSPARGVDQPQHFGDGTRLSIL.

This chain links TRBV12-3 or TRBV12-4 with TRBJ2-7, with 11 bases fitting TRBD2. The CDR3 length is 13 residues. V was clipped by 4 bases and J by 13 bases; unmatched bases: 9. CDR3 loop: CASSSTSGTASYF. For the CDR3, the DNA is TGTGCCAGCAGTTCGACTAGCGGGACGGCCTCCTACTTC.

This chain links TRBV11-2 with TRBJ1-3; 8 positions match TRBD1. Trimming removed 1 base from V and 0 bases from J; junction bases left unmatched: 8. The CDR3 runs to 18 residues. CDR1 and CDR2 from the germline V gene are SGHAT and FQNNGV. CDR3 residues: CASSLAPTGQGSGNTIYF. As DNA, the CDR3 is TGTGCCAGCAGCTTAGCCCCAACTGGACAGGGCTCTGGAAACACCATATATTTT.

This clone was seen more than once but under ten times. This sequence joins TRBV27 and TRBJ1-5; TRBD1 aligns across 7 bases. The germline gives CDR1 MNHEY, CDR2 SMNVEV (reference sequence). CDR3 length: 16 residues. V gave up 6 bases and J gave up 4 bases; unmatched junction bases: 12. CDR3 in DNA: TGTGCCAGCAGACGCCGAACAGGGGAAATGAATCAGCCCCAGCATTTT. Its protein product is CASRRRTGEMNQPQHF.

This clone was picked up a small number of times. The genes are TRBV19 and TRBJ2-6; D might be TRBD1 (6 bases). CDR1 is LNHDA, CDR2 SQIVND, per germline (reference sequence). The CDR3 sequence is 16 residues long. Trimming removed 6 bases at V and 0 bases at J, with 12 bases between. DNA for the CDR3: TGTGCCAGTAGCACCAACAGGGACTCTGGGGCCAACGTCCTGACTTTC. This codes for CASSTNRDSGANVLTF.

This clone has just a few counts. The chain joins TRBV11-2 to TRBJ1-6, with TRBD1 matching over 7 bases. Trimming cost V 10 bases and J 7 bases; bases outside gene matches: 10. The CDR3 is 14 residues long. Looked up from germline, CDR1 is SGHAT and CDR2 is FQNNGV. The CDR3 DNA reads TGTGCCACACGGTCTGGGACAGACAATTCACCCCTCCACTTT. It codes for CATRSGTDNSPLHF. Variable domain in full (rest from reference TRBV11-2 and TRBJ1-6): EAGVAQSPRYKIIEKRQSVAFWCNPISGHATLYWYQQILGQGPKLLIQFQNNGVVDDSQLPKDRFSAERLKGVDSTLKIQPAKLEDSAVYLCATRSGTDNSPLHFGNGTRLTVT.

The V gene is TRBV13, the J gene TRBJ2-2; D possibly corresponds to TRBD2 (5 bases). The V gene lost 0 bases and the J gene lost 2 bases, with 7 bases spanning the gap. This CDR3 has 15 residues. The germline V gene has CDR1 PRHDT and CDR2 FYEKMQ (reference sequence). CDR3 amino acids: CASSLGGVNTGELFF. DNA for the CDR3: TGTGCCAGCAGCTTAGGCGGGGTTAACACCGGGGAGCTGTTTTTT.

This chain joins TRBV14 and TRBJ2-1; D is possibly TRBD2 (6 bases). This CDR3 comprises 13 residues. With 4 bases removed from V and 15 bases from J, the gap between germline ends came to 19 bases. CDR1 and CDR2 (germline): SGHDN, FVKESK. CDR3 sequence reads: CASSPDYTSFLFF. The CDR3 DNA sequence: TGTGCCAGCAGCCCCGATTATACTAGCTTTTTGTTCTTC.

This chain links TRBV13 with TRBJ2-7; D gene uncertain. V shed 2 bases and J shed 6 bases, with 26 bases lying between them. CDR1 is PRHDT and CDR2 is FYEKMQ in the germline V gene (reference sequence). The CDR3 has 18 residues. CDR3 sequence (DNA): TGTGCCAGCAGCTTACCCTATGTTCCAGACTCATGGTGGAGCGAGCAGTACTTC. This translates into CASSLPYVPDSWWSEQYF.

The chain employs TRBV5-1 and TRBJ1-1; 7 nucleotides match TRBD1. The CDR3 loop spans 14 amino acids. Germline-derived CDR1 and CDR2 are SGHRS and YFSETQ. V was clipped by 0 bases and J by 8 bases; unmatched bases: 7. DNA of the CDR3: TGCGCCAGCAGCTTGGCACAGGGGCTGAGGGAAGCTTTCTTT. Its translation: CASSLAQGLREAFF.